This T cell receptor beta chain was found in a study of CD8+CD57+ T cells in acquired aplastic anemia. As for the study in general: CD4+ and CD8+ cells, once sorted, gave DNA averaging approximately 3.4 ug. Where healthy donors were concerned, CD4+ cells averaged approximately 11 million reads. Overall study findings and caveats: A set of twenty-nine CD8+ CDR3 sequences was shared between patients and controls, and these sequences appeared highly expressed in patients. The CD8+ Simpson's diversity of patients and controls was not significantly different.

CDR3 and TCR beta VDJ profiling relied on genomic DNA as the template. TCRdb recomputed calls from the reads with MiXCR, one row per CDR3 protein. In the table there are about 200,000 distinct CDR3 sequences, 34% of which are singletons. Worth noting for this clonotype: Antigen unknown.

The source material was sorted CD4+, CD8+, or CD8+CD57+ T cells (not recorded which) from PBMCs. This receptor was taken from a human donor in good health, serving as a control.

The CDR3 loop reads CASSQNWAGGYTF. The DNA of the CDR3 is TGTGCCAGCAGCCAGAATTGGGCGGGAGGCTACACCTTC. The V call is TRBV5-6, the J call TRBJ1-2; D is unclear. This CDR3 contains 13 residues. V was shortened by 4 bases and J by 8 bases, with 15 bases between the two germline ends. The germline gives CDR1 SGHDT, CDR2 YYEEEE.